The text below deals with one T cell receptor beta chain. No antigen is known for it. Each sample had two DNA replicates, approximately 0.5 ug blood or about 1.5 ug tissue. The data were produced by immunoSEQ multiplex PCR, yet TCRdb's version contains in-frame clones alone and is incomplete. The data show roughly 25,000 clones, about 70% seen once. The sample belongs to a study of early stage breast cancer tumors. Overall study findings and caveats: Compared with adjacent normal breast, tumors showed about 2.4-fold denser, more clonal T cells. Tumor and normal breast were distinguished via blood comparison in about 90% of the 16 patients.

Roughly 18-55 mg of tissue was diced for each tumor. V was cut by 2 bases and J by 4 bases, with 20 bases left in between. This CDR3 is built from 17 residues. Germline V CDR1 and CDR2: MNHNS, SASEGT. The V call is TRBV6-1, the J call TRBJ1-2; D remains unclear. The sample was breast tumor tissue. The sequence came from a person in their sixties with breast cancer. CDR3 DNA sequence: TGTGCCAGCAGTGAAATCTACGGTGGGCAGCTCCTCTATGGCTACACCTTC. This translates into CASSEIYGGQLLYGYTF.